One and the same sample provided the 3 T cell receptor beta chains below, sequenced in a study of radiation and T cells in renal cell carcinoma. Indicated time point: blood 2 weeks post-SBRT. Treatment in this sample: 15 Gy SBRT to primary tumor, nephrectomy 4 weeks later. Assay used: immunoSEQ multiplex PCR; TCRdb lists only in-frame clones, some missing. The sample lists 95,000 to 150,000 clones; about 81% were seen once. The source material was blood, sampled from a patient whose treatment included radiotherapy and nephrectomy. Every receptor here comes from a man aged 45-65 years with renal cell carcinoma.

Ten or more counts support this clone. The chain combines TRBV19 with TRBJ2-2; a weak D match, TRBD1 (7 bases). V was clipped by 8 bases and J by 8 bases, with 21 bases between them. The CDR3 length is 15 residues. Germline-derived CDR1 and CDR2 are LNHDA and SQIVND (reference sequence). The CDR3, as DNA: TGTGCCAGTCGTGATCAGGGGGGCGTCTTTGGGGAGCTGTTTTTT. This codes for CASRDQGGVFGELFF.

The chain employs TRBV2 and TRBJ2-2, with TRBD2 matching 7 bases. With V trimmed by 6 bases and J by 3 bases, 7 bases remained unmatched. From germline, CDR1 is SNHLY and CDR2 FYNNEI. This CDR3 has 15 amino acids. The CDR3 here is CASRRAGADTGELFF. As DNA, the CDR3 is TGTGCCAGCAGAAGGGCGGGAGCGGACACCGGGGAGCTGTTTTTT.

The rearrangement links TRBV4-3 to TRBJ1-2; the match to TRBD1 covers 10 bases. Trimming at V came to 3 bases and at J to 4 bases, leaving 8 bases not matched to a gene. The CDR3 sequence is 16 residues long. Germline CDR1 reads LGHNA; CDR2 reads YSLEER. CDR3 residues: CASSQVTGTGVYGYTF. CDR3 nucleotide sequence: TGCGCCAGCAGCCAGGTTACCGGGACAGGGGTCTATGGCTACACCTTC.